The 15 T cell receptor delta chains below all came from one sample that was sequenced in a study of Vδ1+ human thymocytes. Study-level findings and limits: Thymic TRG and TRD repertoires appeared highly polyclonal, with Gaussian CDR3 length distributions.

No antigen is known for these receptors. The template was reverse-transcribed extracted RNA. Pooled V-gene forward primers with one constant-region reverse primer generated the CDR3 amplicons by multiplex PCR. TCRdb called clones from the multiplex PCR reads again using CATT. The repertoire holds 22,000 or so delta-chain clones, with approximately 8.8% as singletons. Sequencing input: Vdelta1+ gamma-delta thymocytes from the thymus. As to subset: FACS-sorted CD3+ TCRalphabeta- TCRVdelta1+ TCRVdelta2- thymocytes. These receptor sequences come from a child under two years old who had congenital heart surgery.

The chain recombines TRDV1 with TRDJ1; D is perhaps TRDD3 (6 bases). Trimming removed 1 base from V and 4 bases from J, with 28 bases in between. CDR3 length: 20 amino acids. Germline V lookup: CDR1 TSWWSYY, CDR2 QGS. The CDR3 nucleotides read TGTGCTCTTGGGGAACATCCGTCGGTAAAGGGGATGAGAAAGATCGATAAACTCATCTTT. Amino acid sequence: CALGEHPSVKGMRKIDKLIF.

This clone was seen only a few times. The chain couples TRDV1 to TRDJ1, with 8 positions matching TRDD3. The CDR3 runs to 19 residues. V lost 1 base, J lost 0 bases, and 13 bases stayed unmatched. The germline V gene has CDR1 TSWWSYY and CDR2 QGS. The CDR3 region is CALGEQPPLGGTYTDKLIF. CDR3 coding DNA: TGTGCTCTTGGGGAACAGCCCCCACTGGGGGGTACTTACACCGATAAACTCATCTTT.

This clone was detected a few times. The chain links TRDV1 to TRDJ1, with D unclear. CDR1 and CDR2 from the germline V gene are TSWWSYY and QGS. With 7 bases removed from V and 0 bases from J, the gap between germline ends came to 18 bases. This CDR3 is built from 16 residues. The CDR3 nucleotides are TGTGCTCTTGCATCCGCCCCTTTCCCGTACACCGATAAACTCATCTTT. Protein: CALASAPFPYTDKLIF.

This clone was counted only a few times. The J gene is TRDJ1, the V gene TRDV1; D uncertain. Between the trimmed V and J ends, which lost 5 bases and 12 bases, there was a span of 16 bases. Germline CDR1 reads TSWWSYY; CDR2 reads QGS. The CDR3 extends over 12 amino acids. The CDR3 region is CALGQRAGQVIF. CDR3 DNA sequence: TGTGCTCTTGGGCAACGGGCGGGGCAAGTCATCTTT.

This clone has just a few counts. J is TRDJ1 and V is TRDV1; TRDD3 agrees at 8 bases. This CDR3 has 22 amino acids. Germline CDR1 and CDR2: TSWWSYY and QGS. With V trimmed by 3 bases and J by 0 bases, 24 bases remained unmatched. Here the CDR3 reads CALGDDAEPSTGGPKYTDKLIF. The CDR3 DNA reads TGTGCTCTTGGGGACGACGCGGAACCCAGTACTGGGGGGCCAAAGTACACCGATAAACTCATCTTT.

This sequence joins TRDV1 and TRDJ1; 10 bases line up with TRDD3. The J gene, missing from TCRdb, was assigned here through DNA to germline matching. Germline V lookup: CDR1 TSWWSYY, CDR2 QGS. The V segment lost 4 bases and the J segment 0 bases; nucleotides outside the gene matches: 11. This CDR3 has 18 amino acids. CDR3 sequence reads: CALGGSWGIGDYTDKLIF. The CDR3, as DNA: TGTGCTCTTGGGGGTTCCTGGGGGATAGGAGATTACACCGATAAACTCATCTTT.

This clone was counted between two and nine times. The chain recombines TRDV1 with TRDJ1, with unresolved D. This CDR3 has 11 residues. V shed 2 bases and J shed 11 bases, with 9 bases lying between them. The germline V gene encodes CDR1 TSWWSYY and CDR2 QGS. The CDR3 DNA sequence: TGTGCTCTTGGGGAAAGAGAGGGTCTCATCTTT. This sequence encodes CALGEREGLIF.

This clone was counted only a few times. The chain has TRDV2 and TRDJ3; 9 nucleotides align to TRDD3. This CDR3 is built from 19 residues. The V and J ends lost 4 bases and 6 bases, in that order; junction bases with no gene match: 15. The V gene's germline CDR1 is GEAIGNYY and CDR2 EKD. Written as DNA, the CDR3 is TGTGCCTGTGAGCGTCCCCTCCGTCTGGGGGATGCGGACACCCGACAGATGTTTTTC. Translation gives CACERPLRLGDADTRQMFF.

The chain carries TRDV1 and TRDJ2; 9 bases match TRDD3. Trimming removed 4 bases from V and 3 bases from J; junction bases left unmatched: 6. This CDR3 is built from 16 residues. Germline loops: CDR1 TSWWSYY, CDR2 QGS. CDR3: CALGVQYWGMTAQLFF. The CDR3 bases are TGTGCTCTTGGGGTCCAGTACTGGGGGATGACAGCACAACTCTTCTTT.

This clone was detected only a few times. This rearrangement joins TRDV1 to TRDJ2, with 9 positions matching TRDD2. Germline V CDR1 and CDR2: TSWWSYY, QGS. V was pared by 0 bases and J by 7 bases, with 18 bases of the junction left unmatched. This CDR3 is built from 20 residues. The chain's CDR3 is CALGELPFLRTGEKEAQLFF. In DNA, the CDR3 is TGTGCTCTTGGGGAACTCCCCTTCCTACGTACTGGGGAAAAAGAAGCACAACTCTTCTTT.

The J gene is TRDJ1, the V gene TRDV1, with D hard to call. V lost 2 bases, J lost 0 bases, and 16 bases lay in between. This CDR3 has 17 amino acids. Per the germline V gene, CDR1 is TSWWSYY and CDR2 is QGS. The CDR3 DNA reads TGTGCTCTTGGGGAATCACCCTCCCTGTACCACACCGATAAACTCATCTTT. Protein: CALGESPSLYHTDKLIF.

This clone was seen a handful of times. The V call is TRDV1, the J call TRDJ1, with 13 bases fitting TRDD3. The CDR3 runs 21 residues. J gave up 5 bases and V 1 base, and 19 bases lay outside the gene matches. Germline assignment: CDR1 TSWWSYY and CDR2 QGS. CDR3 coding DNA: TGTGCTCTTGGGGAACCTCCGGGAATATTTACTGGGGGATACGCATCTGATAAACTCATCTTT. Translation gives CALGEPPGIFTGGYASDKLIF.

This clone showed up just a few times. The chain uses TRDV1 and TRDJ1, with TRDD3 matching 7 bases. The CDR3 length is 17 residues. Losses at the gene ends were 1 base for V and 0 bases for J; bases not matched to a gene: 8. CDR1 and CDR2 from the germline V gene are TSWWSYY and QGS. CDR3 nucleotides: TGTGCTCTTGGGGAACCCTATACTGGGGACTACACCGATAAACTCATCTTT. Translating it yields CALGEPYTGDYTDKLIF.

This clone appeared a few times. The J gene is TRDJ1, the V gene TRDV2, with a weak D call TRDD3 (5 bases). V lost 1 base and J 13 bases, leaving 24 bases between the germline ends. The germline gives CDR1 GEAIGNYY, CDR2 EKD. This CDR3 is built from 15 residues. The CDR3 is CACDTELREILQGIF. As DNA, the CDR3 is TGTGCCTGTGACACGGAGTTGAGGGAGATACTTCAGGGCATCTTT.

V usage is TRDV1 and J usage is TRDJ1, with 9 nucleotides matching TRDD3. Looked up from germline, CDR1 is TSWWSYY and CDR2 is QGS. After removal of 2 bases from V and 8 bases from J, the junction contained 12 bases not matched to a gene. There are 16 residues in the CDR3. The DNA of the CDR3 is TGTGCTCTTGGGGAAGGCCTATACTACTGGGGGACGAAACTCATCTTT. Translation gives CALGEGLYYWGTKLIF.